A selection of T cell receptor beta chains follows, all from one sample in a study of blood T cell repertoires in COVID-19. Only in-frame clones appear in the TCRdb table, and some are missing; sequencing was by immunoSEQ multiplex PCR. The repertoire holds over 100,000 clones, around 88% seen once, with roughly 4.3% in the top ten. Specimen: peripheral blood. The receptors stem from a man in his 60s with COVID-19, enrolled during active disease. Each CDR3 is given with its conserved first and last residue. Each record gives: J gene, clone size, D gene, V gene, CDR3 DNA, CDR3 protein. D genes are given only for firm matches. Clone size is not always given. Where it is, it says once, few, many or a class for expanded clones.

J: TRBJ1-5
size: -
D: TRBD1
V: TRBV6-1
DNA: TGTGCCAGCAGTGCCGGGACAGTTTATAGCAATCAGCCCCAGCATTTT
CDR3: CASSAGTVYSNQPQHF

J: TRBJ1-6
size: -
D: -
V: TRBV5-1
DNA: TGCGCCAGCAGACCCACCGGGAGTAATAATTCACCCCTCCACTTT
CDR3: CASRPTGSNNSPLHF

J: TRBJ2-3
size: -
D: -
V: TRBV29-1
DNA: TGCAGCGTGAGAACGGACAGCAGCACAGATACGCAGTATTTT
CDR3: CSVRTDSSTDTQYF

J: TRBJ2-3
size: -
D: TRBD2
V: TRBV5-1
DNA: TGCGCCAGCAGCCCAACTAGCGGGGGGGTGGGCACAGATACGCAGTATTTT
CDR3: CASSPTSGGVGTDTQYF

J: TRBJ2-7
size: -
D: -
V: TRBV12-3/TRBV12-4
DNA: TGTGCCAGCAGTTTAGGACAAACTTACGAGCAGTACTTC
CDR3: CASSLGQTYEQYF

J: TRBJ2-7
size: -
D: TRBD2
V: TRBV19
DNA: TGTGCCAGTAGTAGCGGGGGGGCCATCTACGAGCAGTACTTC
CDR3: CASSSGGAIYEQYF

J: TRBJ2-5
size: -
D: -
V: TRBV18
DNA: TGTGCCAGCTCACCCACAGTGGAACAAGAGACCCAGTACTTC
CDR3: CASSPTVEQETQYF

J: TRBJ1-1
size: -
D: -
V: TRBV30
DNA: TGTGCCTGGAGGGATGGGGGGGCAGGTTGCTTT
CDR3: CAWRDGGAGCF

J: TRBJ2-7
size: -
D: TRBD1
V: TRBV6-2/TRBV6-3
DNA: TGTGCCAGCAGCCTCCGGGACAGCAACTACGAGCAGTACTTC
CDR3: CASSLRDSNYEQYF

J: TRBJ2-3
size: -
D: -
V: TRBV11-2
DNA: TGTGCCAGCAGCTTAGGCGGTGGCACAGATACGCAGTATTTT
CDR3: CASSLGGGTDTQYF

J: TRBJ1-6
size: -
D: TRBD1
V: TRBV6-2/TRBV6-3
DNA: TGTGCCAGCAGTTATCGGGACAGGGTCCATTCACCCCTCCACTTT
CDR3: CASSYRDRVHSPLHF

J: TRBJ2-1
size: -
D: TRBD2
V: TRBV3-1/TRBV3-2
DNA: TGTGCCAGCAGCCACCTGGCTAGCGGGGGGCCGAATGAGCAGTTCTTC
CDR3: CASSHLASGGPNEQFF

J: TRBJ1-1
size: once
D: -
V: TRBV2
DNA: TGTGCCAGCAGGGCAGGGGCGATGATGAACACTGAAGCTTTCTTT
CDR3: CASRAGAMMNTEAFF

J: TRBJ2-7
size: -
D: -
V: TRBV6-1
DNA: TGTGCCAGCAGTGATGGGAAACAGGGTCGCTACGAGCAGTACTTC
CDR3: CASSDGKQGRYEQYF

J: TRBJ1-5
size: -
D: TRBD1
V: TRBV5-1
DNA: TGCGCCAGCAGCCCAAGCGGGACAGGGAATCAGCCCCAGCATTTT
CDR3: CASSPSGTGNQPQHF

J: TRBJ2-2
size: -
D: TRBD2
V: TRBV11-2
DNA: TGTGCCAGCAGCCGAAGAGCGGGGGGGACGAACACCGGGGAGCTGTTTTTT
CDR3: CASSRRAGGTNTGELFF

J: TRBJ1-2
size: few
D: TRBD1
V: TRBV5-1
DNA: TGCGCCAGCAGCTTCACGGGACAGAGCTATGGCTACACCTTC
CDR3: CASSFTGQSYGYTF

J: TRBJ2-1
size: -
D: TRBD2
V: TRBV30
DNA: TGTGCCTGGAGTGTAGACAGCGGGGGGGACAATGAGCAGTTCTTC
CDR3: CAWSVDSGGDNEQFF

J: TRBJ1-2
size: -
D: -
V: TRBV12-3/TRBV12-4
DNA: TGTGCCAGCAGTTTCGGAGGGGTTGGCTACACCTTC
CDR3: CASSFGGVGYTF

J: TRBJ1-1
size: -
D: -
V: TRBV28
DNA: TGTGCCAGCCGGTGGTCACGGGGATCGAACACTGAAGCTTTCTTT
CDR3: CASRWSRGSNTEAFF

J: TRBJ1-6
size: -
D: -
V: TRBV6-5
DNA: TGTGCCAGCAGTTACTGGCAGGGTGAACCCCTCCACTTT
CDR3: CASSYWQGEPLHF

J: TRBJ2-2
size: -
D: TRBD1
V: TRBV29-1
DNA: TGCAGCGTTGGGGACAGGGGATCCAACACCGGGGAGCTGTTTTTT
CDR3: CSVGDRGSNTGELFF

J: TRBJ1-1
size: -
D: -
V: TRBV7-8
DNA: TGTGCCAGCAGCTTAGAGACAGCCCCTTGGGCTTTCTTT
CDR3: CASSLETAPWAFF

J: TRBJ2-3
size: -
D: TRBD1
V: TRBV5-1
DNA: TGCGCCAGCAGAGAAGAAGGGACAGGGGAAGATACGCAGTATTTT
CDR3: CASREEGTGEDTQYF

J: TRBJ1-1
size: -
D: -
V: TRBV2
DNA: TGTGCCAGCAGTGAAGGGAGGGCCCTGAACACTGAAGCTTTCTTT
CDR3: CASSEGRALNTEAFF

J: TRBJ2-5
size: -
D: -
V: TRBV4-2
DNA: TGTGCCAGCAGCCGGAGTACAGGGAGTTCGCGGCTTCGGACCCAGTACTTC
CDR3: CASSRSTGSSRLRTQYF

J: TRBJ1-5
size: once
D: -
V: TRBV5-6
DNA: TGTGCCAGCAGCTTGGGACAGTCCCAGCCCCAGCATTTT
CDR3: CASSLGQSQPQHF

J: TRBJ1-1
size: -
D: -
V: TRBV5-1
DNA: TGCGCCAGCAGCGCGGGACTTACGAACACTGAAGCTTTCTTT
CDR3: CASSAGLTNTEAFF

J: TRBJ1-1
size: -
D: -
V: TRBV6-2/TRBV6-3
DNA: TGTGCCAGCAGTGTAGACACCGTTAAAACTGAAGCTTTCTTT
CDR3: CASSVDTVKTEAFF